What follows are 29 T cell receptor beta chains derived from one specimen sequenced in a study of cytomegalovirus exposure and HLA in healthy donors. It was with 60 Vbeta and 13 Jbeta primers that the PCR ran. TCRdb's copy holds only in-frame clones and misses some; the assay was immunoSEQ multiplex PCR. This sample's table has 35,000 to 45,000 clones. What was sequenced was PBMCs. Source of these receptors: a human donor in good health.

The V call is TRBV7-2, the J call TRBJ1-2; D not resolved. The CDR3 is made up of 14 amino acids. CDR1 and CDR2 (germline): SGHTA, FQGNSA. V was cut by 3 bases and J by 8 bases, with 16 bases left in between. The CDR3 nucleotides are TGTGCCAGCAGCTTTCGCGCGGGGATGGAGGGCTACACCTTC. As protein: CASSFRAGMEGYTF.

This rearrangement joins TRBV30 to TRBJ2-2, with 9 bases matching TRBD2. Looked up from germline, CDR1 is GTSNPN and CDR2 is SVGIG (reference sequence). Trimming at V came to 0 bases and at J to 3 bases, leaving 8 bases not matched to a gene. The CDR3 has 17 amino acids. CDR3 coding DNA: TGTGCCTGGAGTGTAGAACCCGGGACTAGCTACACCGGGGAGCTGTTTTTT. Encoded protein: CAWSVEPGTSYTGELFF.

The chain combines TRBV6-5 with TRBJ1-1; D not certain. The CDR3 loop spans 15 amino acids. Germline V CDR1 and CDR2: MNHEY, SVGAGI. The V end lost 1 base, the J end lost 0 bases, and 9 bases lay between the germline ends. DNA for the CDR3: TGTGCCAGCAGTTACTACAAGCGAATGAACACTGAAGCTTTCTTT. Protein product: CASSYYKRMNTEAFF.

The chain couples TRBV7-9 to TRBJ2-3; D possibly corresponds to TRBD2 (6 bases). Trimming took off 4 bases at V and 0 bases at J, with 11 bases between the two ends. Germline CDR1 and CDR2: SEHNR and FQNEAQ (reference sequence). The CDR3 sequence is 15 residues long. Here the CDR3 DNA reads TGTGCCAGCAGCTACCCGCGGGACAGCACAGATACGCAGTATTTT. Amino acids: CASSYPRDSTDTQYF.

V is TRBV6-6 and J is TRBJ1-6; D is perhaps TRBD1 (5 bases). The V gene lost 2 bases and the J gene lost 9 bases, with 14 bases spanning the gap. This CDR3 has 15 residues. CDR1 and CDR2 (germline): MNHNY, SVGAGI (reference sequence). The CDR3: CASSYVSERGSPLHF. CDR3 coding DNA: TGTGCCAGCAGTTACGTTTCAGAAAGGGGTTCACCCCTCCACTTT.

V and J are TRBV9 and TRBJ2-5, with D possibly being TRBD2 (5 bases). CDR1 and CDR2 from the germline V gene are SGDLS and YYNGEE. With 3 bases removed from V and 5 bases from J, the gap between germline ends came to 14 bases. The CDR3 totals 14 residues. As DNA, the CDR3 is TGTGCCAGCAGCGCGTGGGCGGGTCGGGAGACCCAGTACTTC. Its protein is CASSAWAGRETQYF.

J is TRBJ1-1 and V is TRBV2; D call uncertain. V lost 6 bases and J 5 bases, leaving 13 bases between the germline ends. This CDR3 is 13 amino acids long. Germline V gives CDR1 SNHLY, CDR2 FYNNEI. DNA of the CDR3: TGTGCCAGCAGGTCGGTAGAGTCAACTGAAGCTTTCTTT. Protein product: CASRSVESTEAFF.

The rearrangement uses TRBV5-4 and TRBJ2-7, with D possibly matching TRBD1 (5 bases). Germline V gene data show CDR1 as SGHNT and CDR2 as YYREEE (reference sequence). CDR3 length: 14 amino acids. V lost 0 bases and J lost 1, with 8 bases in between. CDR3 residues: CASSLESGSYEQYF. The CDR3 DNA reads TGTGCCAGCAGCTTGGAATCAGGGTCCTACGAGCAGTACTTC.

V usage is TRBV30 and J usage is TRBJ1-2; TRBD1 agrees at 7 bases. Germline CDR1 GTSNPN, CDR2 SVGIG (reference sequence). The CDR3 is 13 residues long. The junction had 8 bases not matched to a gene; V was cut back by 2 bases and J by 8 bases. CDR3 in amino acids: CAWSFGTAAGYTF. In nucleotides, the CDR3 is TGTGCCTGGAGTTTCGGGACAGCCGCAGGCTACACCTTC.

The chain carries TRBV19 and TRBJ2-5; D may be TRBD1 (6 bases). There are 13 residues in the CDR3. Germline CDR1 is LNHDA and CDR2 is SQIVND (reference sequence). The V end lost 7 bases, the J end lost 5 bases, and 14 bases lay between the germline ends. DNA of the CDR3: TGTGCCAGTACCCCGGACGACAGGGAGACCCAGTACTTC. Encoded protein: CASTPDDRETQYF.

The chain couples TRBV19 to TRBJ2-2; 8 bases agree with TRBD1. V gave up 4 bases and J gave up 3 bases; unmatched junction bases: 7. CDR3 length equals 16 residues. Germline assignment: CDR1 LNHDA and CDR2 SQIVND (reference sequence). The CDR3 bases are TGTGCCAGTAGTACCGTGACAGGGGTTTACACCGGGGAGCTGTTTTTT. It specifies CASSTVTGVYTGELFF.

The gene calls are TRBV9 and TRBJ2-7; D unresolved. In germline, CDR1 is SGDLS, CDR2 YYNGEE. This CDR3 has 14 residues. V lost 0 bases, J lost 0 bases, and 7 bases lay in between. This CDR3 reads CASSVAPFSYEQYF. The CDR3 coding sequence is TGTGCCAGCAGCGTAGCCCCCTTCTCCTACGAGCAGTACTTC. The full variable domain, in which reference TRBV9 and TRBJ2-7 provide the parts outside the CDR3, is DSGVTQTPKHLITATGQRVTLRCSPRSGDLSVYWYQQSLDQGLQFLIQYYNGEERAKGNILERFSAQQFPDLHSELNLSSLELGDSALYFCASSVAPFSYEQYFGPGTRLTVT.

Regarding this clone: Other DNA sequences in this sample translate to the same CDR3. The chain combines TRBV5-6 with TRBJ2-3; TRBD2 matches 7 bases. Trimming cost V 3 bases and J 2 bases; bases outside gene matches: 12. The CDR3 runs 17 residues. Germline V CDR1 and CDR2: SGHDT, YYEEEE. CDR3 DNA sequence: TGTGCCAGCAGCTCGAGAAAGCGGGGCAGACACACAGATACGCAGTATTTT. Translated: CASSSRKRGRHTDTQYF.

The V call is TRBV7-8, the J call TRBJ2-7; TRBD2 matches 7 bases. CDR1 and CDR2 from the germline V gene are SGHVS and FQNEAQ. Trimming cost V 1 base and J 2 bases; bases outside gene matches: 5. The CDR3 runs 15 residues. The CDR3 loop is CASSLERLATYEQYF. The CDR3 nucleotides read TGTGCCAGCAGCTTAGAAAGACTAGCCACCTACGAGCAGTACTTC. Supplemented by reference TRBV7-8 and TRBJ2-7, the full variable domain reads GAGVSQSPRYKVAKRGQDVALRCDPISGHVSLFWYQQALGQGPEFLTYFQNEAQLDKSGLPSDRFFAERPEGSVSTLKIQRTQQEDSAVYLCASSLERLATYEQYFGPGTRLTVT.

This chain uses TRBV10-3 with TRBJ2-7; 9 bases map to TRBD1. CDR1 and CDR2 (germline): ENHRY, SYGVKD. Losses at the gene ends were 2 bases for V and 5 bases for J; bases not matched to a gene: 4. This CDR3 spans 14 amino acids. The CDR3 loop is CAISERQGDNEQYF. CDR3 in DNA: TGTGCCATCAGTGAGAGACAGGGGGACAACGAGCAGTACTTC.

CDR3 DNA: TGCAGCGGGACTAGCGGGGCGGGAGGAGAGACCCAGTACTTC. Protein sequence: CSGTSGAGGETQYF. J is TRBJ2-5 and V is TRBV29-1, with 12 bases fitting TRBD2. V dropped 7 bases and J dropped 4; count of bases not matched to a gene: 7. Germline assignment: CDR1 SQVTM and CDR2 ANQGSEA. CDR3 length: 14 residues.

This rearrangement joins TRBV9 to TRBJ1-1; D call uncertain. V was pared by 0 bases and J by 3 bases, with 9 bases between. The CDR3 loop spans 14 amino acids. Germline CDR1 is SGDLS and CDR2 is YYNGEE. DNA of the CDR3: TGTGCCAGCAGCGTAGCTAACGCGGACACTGAAGCTTTCTTT. Translation gives CASSVANADTEAFF.

The chain joins TRBV27 to TRBJ2-7; 13 bases line up with TRBD2. The CDR3 sequence is 18 residues long. Germline assignment: CDR1 MNHEY and CDR2 SMNVEV (reference sequence). V lost 6 bases to trimming and J lost 4 bases; unmatched junction nucleotides: 15. CDR3 amino acids: CASRPGLAGRPEEYEQYF. The DNA of the CDR3 is TGTGCCAGCAGACCGGGACTAGCGGGGCGTCCCGAGGAGTACGAGCAGTACTTC.

The genes are TRBV9 and TRBJ2-6; a weak D match, TRBD2 (5 bases). Trimming removed 4 bases at V and 0 bases at J, with 20 bases between. Germline V CDR1 and CDR2: SGDLS, YYNGEE. This CDR3 spans 19 amino acids. CDR3 in DNA: TGTGCCAGCAGCCCGAGCGGACCCGGGGAACTCTCTGGGGCCAACGTCCTGACTTTC. Protein: CASSPSGPGELSGANVLTF.

Remarks on this clone: This same CDR3 is encoded by further DNA sequences in the sample. V gene TRBV30 combines with J gene TRBJ1-6, with 7 bases aligning to TRBD1. CDR1 is GTSNPN and CDR2 is SVGIG in the germline V gene (reference sequence). The trim removed 0 bases at V and 7 bases at J, leaving 6 bases unmatched. The CDR3 contains 15 residues. This chain's CDR3 is CAWSVGDRDNSPLHF. The CDR3 nucleotides are TGTGCCTGGAGTGTTGGGGACAGAGACAATTCACCCCTCCACTTT.

J is TRBJ1-1 and V is TRBV11-2; unclear D gene. Between the trimmed V and J ends, which lost 4 bases and 5 bases, there was a span of 14 bases. Germline V lookup: CDR1 SGHAT, CDR2 FQNNGV. This CDR3 is built from 14 residues. The CDR3 DNA sequence: TGTGCCAGCAGCTCGCCGCGGGGAGGAACTGAAGCTTTCTTT. Translation: CASSSPRGGTEAFF.

V and J are TRBV6-5 and TRBJ1-4; weak D call: TRBD1 (6 bases). The V and J ends lost 7 bases and 7 bases respectively, with 16 bases between them. In germline, CDR1 is MNHEY, CDR2 SVGAGI. The CDR3 is 14 residues long. The DNA of the CDR3 is TGTGCCAGCACCACGGGGGGCGAGGGTGAAAAACTGTTTTTT. This codes for CASTTGGEGEKLFF.

The V gene is TRBV7-3, the J gene TRBJ2-1, with D perhaps matching TRBD2 (6 bases). With 4 bases removed from V and 3 bases from J, the gap between germline ends came to 16 bases. Germline V gene lookup returns CDR1 SGHTA and CDR2 FQGTGA. The CDR3 runs 16 residues. The CDR3 here is CASSSHGASDYNEQFF. Here the CDR3 DNA reads TGTGCCAGCAGCTCCCACGGGGCTAGCGACTACAATGAGCAGTTCTTC.

The rearrangement uses TRBV10-2 and TRBJ1-2, with TRBD1 matching 10 bases. The CDR3 spans 14 residues. CDR1 is WSHSY, CDR2 SAAADI, per germline. V lost 3 bases to trimming and J lost 8 bases; unmatched junction nucleotides: 6. CDR3 region: CASSDPGTGAGYTF. The CDR3 DNA reads TGCGCCAGCAGTGACCCCGGGACAGGGGCCGGCTACACCTTC.

This sequence joins TRBV25-1 and TRBJ2-7, with D possibly being TRBD1 (7 bases). This CDR3 spans 15 amino acids. Trimming stripped 4 bases from V and 9 bases from J, with 22 bases between. Per the germline V gene, CDR1 is MGHDK and CDR2 is SYGVNS. CDR3 in amino acids: CASSALDREENGQYF. DNA of the CDR3: TGTGCCAGCAGTGCACTAGACAGGGAGGAAAACGGGCAGTACTTC.

V and J are TRBV18 and TRBJ1-3, with 7 bases matching TRBD1. CDR1 is KGHSH, CDR2 LQKENI, per germline. Trimming at V came to 3 bases and at J to 4 bases, leaving 9 bases not matched to a gene. The CDR3 covers 16 residues. CDR3 sequence (DNA): TGTGCCAGCTCACCTAGCCAGGGGGTGTACGGAAACACCATATATTTT. This gives the protein CASSPSQGVYGNTIYF.

This sequence joins TRBV27 and TRBJ1-4, with TRBD1 matching over 7 bases. The CDR3 is made up of 15 amino acids. Germline lookup yields CDR1 MNHEY and CDR2 SMNVEV (reference sequence). The junction had 7 bases not matched to a gene; V was cut back by 5 bases and J by 4 bases. DNA for the CDR3: TGTGCCAGCAGTATACAGGGGTTCGATAATGAAAAACTGTTTTTT. This encodes CASSIQGFDNEKLFF.

The rearrangement links TRBV4-1 to TRBJ2-1; 7 bases line up with TRBD2. This CDR3 is 14 amino acids long. Trimming at V came to 8 bases and at J to 6 bases, leaving 10 bases not matched to a gene. Germline V gene data show CDR1 as MGHRA and CDR2 as YSYEKL. The CDR3 here is CASRRERAFNEQFF. CDR3 sequence (DNA): TGCGCCAGCCGGCGGGAGCGGGCCTTCAATGAGCAGTTCTTC.

The chain joins TRBV28 to TRBJ1-1; a weak D match, TRBD1 (6 bases). Trimming cost V 5 bases and J 4 bases, with 11 bases left between them. This CDR3 is built from 13 residues. Germline values: CDR1 MDHEN, CDR2 SYDVKM. Written as DNA, the CDR3 is TGTGCCAGCAGTGAGGGGGTAGGCACTGAAGCTTTCTTT. Protein: CASSEGVGTEAFF.